Listed here is a single T cell receptor beta chain. Its specificity is not known. Unrecorded immune exposures were likely, despite nominal health at sampling. A multiplex PCR was run with 60 Vbeta primers and 13 Jbeta primers. Assay used: immunoSEQ multiplex PCR; TCRdb lists only in-frame clones, some missing. The sample yields about 90,000 clones, approximately 60% seen once. The entry originates in a study of cytomegalovirus exposure and HLA in healthy donors. As for the study in general: Earlier findings included about 120 million unique TCR beta sequences obtained from 170 million or so T cells. Findings and limits, study-wide: In a later analysis, productive TCRs from donors in an Asian-associated ancestry cluster reportedly carried fewer N-insertions than the cohort mean. In a later analysis, V- and J-gene trimming of beta chains associated with a DCLRE1C missense variant, replicated independently.

The CDR3 has 15 amino acids. Germline V gene lookup returns CDR1 MGHRA and CDR2 YSYEKL. Between the trimmed V and J ends, which lost 1 base and 3 bases, there was a span of 10 bases. This clonotype was sampled from a woman aged 50 to 60 in good health and CMV-seropositive. J is TRBJ2-1 and V is TRBV4-1; D is perhaps TRBD2 (6 bases). Sequenced sample: PBMCs. The CDR3 coding sequence is TGCGCCAGCAGCCAAGGGGGACTCAACTACAATGAGCAGTTCTTC. Protein: CASSQGGLNYNEQFF.